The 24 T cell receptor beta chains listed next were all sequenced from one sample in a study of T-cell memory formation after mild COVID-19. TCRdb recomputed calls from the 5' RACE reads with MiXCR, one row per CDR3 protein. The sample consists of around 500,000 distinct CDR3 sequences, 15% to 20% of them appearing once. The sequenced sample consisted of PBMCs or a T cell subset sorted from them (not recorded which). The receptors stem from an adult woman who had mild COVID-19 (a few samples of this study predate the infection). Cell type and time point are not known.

The CDR3 DNA is TGTGCCAGCAGCTTCACCCCTCGGGGGGCGACCCAGACCCAGTACTTC. Its protein product is CASSFTPRGATQTQYF. The V and J genes are TRBV7-8 and TRBJ2-5; D possibly corresponds to TRBD2 (7 bases). The CDR3 is 16 residues long. CDR1 is SGHVS and CDR2 is FQNEAQ in the germline V gene. V was pared by 3 bases and J by 6 bases, with 20 bases between.

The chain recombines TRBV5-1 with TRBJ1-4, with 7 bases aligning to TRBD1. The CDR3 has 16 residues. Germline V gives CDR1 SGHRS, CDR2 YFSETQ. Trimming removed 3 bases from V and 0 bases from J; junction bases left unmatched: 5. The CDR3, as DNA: TGCGCCAGCAGCTACGACAGGGACGCAACTAATGAAAAACTGTTTTTT. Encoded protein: CASSYDRDATNEKLFF.

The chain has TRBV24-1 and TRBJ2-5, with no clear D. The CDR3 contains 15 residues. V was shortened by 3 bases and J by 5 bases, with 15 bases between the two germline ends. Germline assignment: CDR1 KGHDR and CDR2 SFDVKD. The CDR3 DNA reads TGTGCCACCAGTGATCGTGGGATTAGTCTGGAGACCCAGTACTTC. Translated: CATSDRGISLETQYF.

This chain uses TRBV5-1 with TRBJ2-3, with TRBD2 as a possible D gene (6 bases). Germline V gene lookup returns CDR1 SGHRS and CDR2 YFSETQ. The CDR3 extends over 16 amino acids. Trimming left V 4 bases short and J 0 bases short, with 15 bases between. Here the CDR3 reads CASSRGSYISTDTQYF. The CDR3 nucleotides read TGCGCCAGCAGCCGGGGGTCTTATATTAGCACAGATACGCAGTATTTT.

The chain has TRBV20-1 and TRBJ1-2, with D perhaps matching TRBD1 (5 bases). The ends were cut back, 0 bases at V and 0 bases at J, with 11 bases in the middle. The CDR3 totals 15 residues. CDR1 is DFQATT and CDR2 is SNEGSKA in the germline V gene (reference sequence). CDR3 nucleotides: TGCAGTGCTAGAGACACGGGACCCCCTAACTATGGCTACACCTTC. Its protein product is CSARDTGPPNYGYTF.

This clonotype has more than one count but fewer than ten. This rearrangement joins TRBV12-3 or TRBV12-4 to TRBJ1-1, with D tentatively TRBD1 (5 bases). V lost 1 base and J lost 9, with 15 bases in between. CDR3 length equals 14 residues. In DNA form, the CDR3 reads TGTGCCAGCAGTTTAGAAGGGGCTGTGGGGAAAGCTTTCTTT. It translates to CASSLEGAVGKAFF.

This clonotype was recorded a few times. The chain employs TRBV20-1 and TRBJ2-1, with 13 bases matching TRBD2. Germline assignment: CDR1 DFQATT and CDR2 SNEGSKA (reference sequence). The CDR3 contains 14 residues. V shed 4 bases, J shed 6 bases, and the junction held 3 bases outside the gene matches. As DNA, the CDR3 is TGCAGTGCTATGGGGACTAGCGGGATCAATGAGCAGTTCTTC. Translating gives CSAMGTSGINEQFF.

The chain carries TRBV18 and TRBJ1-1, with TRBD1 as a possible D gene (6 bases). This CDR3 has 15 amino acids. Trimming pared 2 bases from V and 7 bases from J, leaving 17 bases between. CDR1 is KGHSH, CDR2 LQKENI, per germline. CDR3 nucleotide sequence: TGTGCCAGCTCACCAAGGGACAATACGAATTTTGAAGCTTTCTTT. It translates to CASSPRDNTNFEAFF. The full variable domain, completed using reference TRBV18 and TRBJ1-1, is NAGVMQNPRHLVRRRGQEARLRCSPMKGHSHVYWYRQLPEEGLKFMVYLQKENIIDESGMPKERFSAEFPKEGPSILRIQQVVRGDSAAYFCASSPRDNTNFEAFFGQGTRLTVV.

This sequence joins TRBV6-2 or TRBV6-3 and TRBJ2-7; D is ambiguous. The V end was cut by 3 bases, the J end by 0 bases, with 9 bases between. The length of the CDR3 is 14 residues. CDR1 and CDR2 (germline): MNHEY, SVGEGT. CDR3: CASSYLRSSYEQYF. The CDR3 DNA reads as TGTGCCAGCAGTTATCTCCGAAGCTCCTACGAGCAGTACTTC.

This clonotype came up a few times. CDR3 amino acids: CSARESPAGSGNTIYF. CDR3 sequence (DNA): TGCAGTGCTAGAGAAAGTCCGGCGGGCTCTGGAAACACCATATATTTT. The chain uses TRBV20-1 and TRBJ1-3; D gene ambiguous. V lost 0 bases and J lost 0, with 12 bases in between. Germline V CDR1 and CDR2: DFQATT, SNEGSKA (reference sequence). The CDR3 length is 16 residues.

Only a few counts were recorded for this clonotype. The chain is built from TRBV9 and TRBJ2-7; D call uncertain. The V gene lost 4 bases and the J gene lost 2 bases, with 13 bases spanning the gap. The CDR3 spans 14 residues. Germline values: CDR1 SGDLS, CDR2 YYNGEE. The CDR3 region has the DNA TGTGCCAGCAGCCCAAGAGGTGTAACCTACGAGCAGTACTTC. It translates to CASSPRGVTYEQYF.

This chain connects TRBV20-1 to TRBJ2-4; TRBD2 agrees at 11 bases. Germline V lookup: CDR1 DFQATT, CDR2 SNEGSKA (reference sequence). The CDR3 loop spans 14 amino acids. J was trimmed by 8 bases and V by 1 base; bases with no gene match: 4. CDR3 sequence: CSARVTSGSYIQYF. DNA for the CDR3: TGCAGTGCTAGAGTCACTAGCGGGAGTTACATTCAGTACTTC.

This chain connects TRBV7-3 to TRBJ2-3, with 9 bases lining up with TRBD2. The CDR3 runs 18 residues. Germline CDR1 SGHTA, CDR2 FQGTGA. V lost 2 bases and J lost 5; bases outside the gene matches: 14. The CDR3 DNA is TGTGCCAGCAGCTTAGGGGCCATGGCTAGCGGGGCGAAAGATACGCAGTATTTT. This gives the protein CASSLGAMASGAKDTQYF.

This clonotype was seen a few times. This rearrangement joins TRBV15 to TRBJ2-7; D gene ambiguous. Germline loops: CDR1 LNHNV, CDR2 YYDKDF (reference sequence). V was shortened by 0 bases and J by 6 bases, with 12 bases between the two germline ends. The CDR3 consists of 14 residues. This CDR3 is CATSRDRVAGEQYF. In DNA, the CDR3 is TGTGCCACCAGCAGAGATAGGGTAGCAGGCGAGCAGTACTTC.

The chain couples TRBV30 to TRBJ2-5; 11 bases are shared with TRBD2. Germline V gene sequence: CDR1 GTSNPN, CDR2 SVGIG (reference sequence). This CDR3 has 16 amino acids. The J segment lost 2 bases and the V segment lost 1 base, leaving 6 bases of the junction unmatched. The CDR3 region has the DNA TGTGCCTGGAGTGCCGGGACTAGCGGAGGGCAAGAGACCCAGTACTTC. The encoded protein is CAWSAGTSGGQETQYF.

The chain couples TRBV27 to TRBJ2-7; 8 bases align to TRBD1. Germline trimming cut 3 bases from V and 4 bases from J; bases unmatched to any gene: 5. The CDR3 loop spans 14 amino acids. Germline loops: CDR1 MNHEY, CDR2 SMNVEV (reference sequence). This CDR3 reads CASSLRTGQYEQYF. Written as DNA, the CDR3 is TGTGCCAGCAGTTTGAGGACAGGGCAATACGAGCAGTACTTC.

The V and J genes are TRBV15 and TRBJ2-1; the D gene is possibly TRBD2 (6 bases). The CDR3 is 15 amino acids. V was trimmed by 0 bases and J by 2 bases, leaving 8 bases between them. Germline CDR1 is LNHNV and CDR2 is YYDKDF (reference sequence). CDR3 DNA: TGTGCCACCAGCAGAGATCGGGAGACCTACAATGAGCAGTTCTTC. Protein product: CATSRDRETYNEQFF.

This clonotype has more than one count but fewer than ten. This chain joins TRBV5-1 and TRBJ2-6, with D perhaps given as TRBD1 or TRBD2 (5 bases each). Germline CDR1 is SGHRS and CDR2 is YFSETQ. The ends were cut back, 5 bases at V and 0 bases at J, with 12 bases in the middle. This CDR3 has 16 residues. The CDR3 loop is CASSFGTASGANVLTF. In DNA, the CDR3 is TGCGCCAGCAGTTTCGGGACCGCCTCTGGGGCCAACGTCCTGACTTTC.

The CDR3 reads CASSRGRGPGGELFF. In DNA, the CDR3 is TGTGCCAGCAGCCGGGGGCGGGGGCCCGGAGGGGAGCTGTTTTTT. This chain joins TRBV12-3 or TRBV12-4 and TRBJ2-2; maybe TRBD2 (7 bases). CDR3 length: 15 residues. V lost 6 bases and J 8 bases, leaving 19 bases between the germline ends.

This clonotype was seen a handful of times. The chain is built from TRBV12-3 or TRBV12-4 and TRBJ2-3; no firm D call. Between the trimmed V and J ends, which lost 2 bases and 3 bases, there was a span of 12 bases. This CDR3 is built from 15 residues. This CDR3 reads CASSLRQPPTDTQYF. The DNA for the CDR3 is TGTGCCAGCAGTTTAAGGCAGCCGCCGACAGATACGCAGTATTTT.

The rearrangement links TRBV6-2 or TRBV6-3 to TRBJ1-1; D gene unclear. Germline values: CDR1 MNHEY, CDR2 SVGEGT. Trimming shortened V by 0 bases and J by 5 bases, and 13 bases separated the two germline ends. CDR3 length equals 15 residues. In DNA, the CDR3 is TGTGCCAGCAGTTACTCGAGGGCTCGCGGTACTGAAGCTTTCTTT. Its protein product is CASSYSRARGTEAFF.

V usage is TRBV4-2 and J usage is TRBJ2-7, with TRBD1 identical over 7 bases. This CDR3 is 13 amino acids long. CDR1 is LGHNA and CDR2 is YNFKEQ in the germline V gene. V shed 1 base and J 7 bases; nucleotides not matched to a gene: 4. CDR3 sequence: CASSQVGQIEQYF. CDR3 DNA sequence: TGTGCCAGCAGCCAAGTGGGACAGATAGAGCAGTACTTC.

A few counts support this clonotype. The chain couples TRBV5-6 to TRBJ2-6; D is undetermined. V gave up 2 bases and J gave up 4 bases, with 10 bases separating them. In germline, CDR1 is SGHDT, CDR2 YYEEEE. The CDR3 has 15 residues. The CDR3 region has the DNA TGTGCCAGCAGCTTCCGCGGTAGAGGGGCCAACGTCCTGACTTTC. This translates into CASSFRGRGANVLTF. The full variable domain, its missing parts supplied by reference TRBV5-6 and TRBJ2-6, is DAGVTQSPTHLIKTRGQQVTLRCSPKSGHDTVSWYQQALGQGPQFIFQYYEEEERQRGNFPDRFSGHQFPNYSSELNVNALLLGDSALYLCASSFRGRGANVLTFGAGSRLTVL.

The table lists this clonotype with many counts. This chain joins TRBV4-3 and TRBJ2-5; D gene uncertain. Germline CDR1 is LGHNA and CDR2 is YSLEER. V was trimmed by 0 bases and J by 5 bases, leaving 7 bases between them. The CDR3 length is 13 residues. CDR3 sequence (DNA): TGCGCCAGCAGCCAAGATTCAGCGGAGACCCAGTACTTC. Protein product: CASSQDSAETQYF.